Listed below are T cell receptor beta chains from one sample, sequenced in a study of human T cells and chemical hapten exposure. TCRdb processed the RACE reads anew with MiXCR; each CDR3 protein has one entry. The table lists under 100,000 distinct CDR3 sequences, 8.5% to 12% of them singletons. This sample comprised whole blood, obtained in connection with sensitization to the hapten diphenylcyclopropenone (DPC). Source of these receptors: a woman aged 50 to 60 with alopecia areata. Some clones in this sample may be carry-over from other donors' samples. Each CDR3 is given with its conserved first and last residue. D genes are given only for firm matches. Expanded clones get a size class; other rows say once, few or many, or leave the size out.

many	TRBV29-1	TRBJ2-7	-	TGCAGCGGGACCACGGGGCTCGAGCAGTACTTC	CSGTTGLEQYF
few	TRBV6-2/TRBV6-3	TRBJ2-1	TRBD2	TGTGCCAGCAGTTTGGGTAGCGGGAGAACTGAGCAGTTCTTC	CASSLGSGRTEQFF
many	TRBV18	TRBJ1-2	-	TGTGCCAGCTCACCCGACGTGAGGAGCTTCTATGGCTACACCTTC	CASSPDVRSFYGYTF
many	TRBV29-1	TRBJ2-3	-	TGCAGCGTTGGGGGGGTTCCGGCAGATACGCAGTATTTT	CSVGGVPADTQYF
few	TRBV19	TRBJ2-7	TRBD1	TGTGCCAGTAGTGGGGAGTCCGGGACAGCTTCCTTGGAGCAGTACTTC	CASSGESGTASLEQYF
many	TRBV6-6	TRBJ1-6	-	TGTGCCAGCAGGCAGGGGTTTGATTATTCACCCCTCCACTTT	CASRQGFDYSPLHF
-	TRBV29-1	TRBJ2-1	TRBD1	TGCAGCGTTGAACCGGGACAGACCTACAATGAGCAGTTCTTC	CSVEPGQTYNEQFF
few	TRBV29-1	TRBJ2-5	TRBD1	TGCAGCGTTGAGGGGAGCAGGGGGTTCGAGACCCAGTACTTC	CSVEGSRGFETQYF
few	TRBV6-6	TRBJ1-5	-	TGTGCCAGCAGTTACTCGAGGGGAGGGGAGATGCTTTATAGCAATCAGCCCCAGCATTTT	CASSYSRGGEMLYSNQPQHF
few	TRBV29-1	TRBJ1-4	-	TGCAGCAATTTTGCAACTAATGAAAAACTGTTTTTT	CSNFATNEKLFF
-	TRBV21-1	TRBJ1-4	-	TGTGCCAGCAGCACTCCGCGTATCGGTCAGGGGGGTGAAAAACTGTTTTTT	CASSTPRIGQGGEKLFF
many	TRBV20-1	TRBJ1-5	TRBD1	TGCAGTGCTTCAGGGGGCGGGCAGCCCCAGCATTTT	CSASGGGQPQHF
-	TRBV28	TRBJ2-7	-	TGTGCCAGCAGGAGCTCGAGCGCAGTCAACGAGCAGTACTTC	CASRSSSAVNEQYF
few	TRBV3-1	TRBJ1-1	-	TGTGCCAGCAGCCCACATACCGGGAGAACTGAAGCTTTCTTT	CASSPHTGRTEAFF
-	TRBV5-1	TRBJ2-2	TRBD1	TGCGCCAGCAGCTTGGGGACAGGGTCGACCGGGGAGCTGTTTTTT	CASSLGTGSTGELFF
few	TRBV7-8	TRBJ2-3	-	TGTGCCAGCAGCAGAGGCAGGGGGGAGGCAGATACGCAGTATTTT	CASSRGRGEADTQYF
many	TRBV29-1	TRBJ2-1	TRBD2	TGCAGCGTTGAACACAGCGGGAGATACAATGAGCAGTTCTTC	CSVEHSGRYNEQFF
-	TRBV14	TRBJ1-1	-	TGTGCCAGCAGCCGTGCCGGGACACTGAACACTGAAGCTTTCTTT	CASSRAGTLNTEAFF